The 28 T cell receptor beta chains listed next were all sequenced from one sample in a study of vaccination and CD4 T cells after COVID-19. As for treatment: approximately 10-day PBMC culture with coronavirus spike peptide pools or control peptides (ViraFEST assay). An Oncomine TCR Beta short-read assay was used to sequence the DNA from cultured CD4+ T cells. TCRdb reanalysed the PCR reads using MiXCR and keeps one entry per CDR3 protein. Altogether more than 13,000 distinct CDR3 sequences are present, over 30% being singletons, with the ten largest covering around a sixth. No antigen has been identified for these receptors. The sample taken for sequencing was cultured CD4+ T cells from blood. These receptor sequences come from a human donor with COVID-19.

This clonotype turned up a few times. The V gene is TRBV20-1, the J gene TRBJ2-7; D assignment may be TRBD1 or TRBD2 (5 bases each). Trimming took 6 bases from V and 2 from J, leaving 23 bases between them. In germline, CDR1 is DFQATT, CDR2 SNEGSKA (reference sequence). There are 16 residues in the CDR3. The CDR3 here is CSARLPSRGQAYEQYF. CDR3 coding DNA: TGCAGTGCGAGATTACCGAGTCGGGGCCAAGCCTACGAGCAGTACTTC.

The V call is TRBV20-1, the J call TRBJ2-7; D unclear. The CDR3 runs to 12 residues. V gave up 4 bases and J gave up 2 bases, with 9 bases separating them. In germline, CDR1 is DFQATT, CDR2 SNEGSKA (reference sequence). The CDR3 sequence: CSAKAAPYEQYF. Here the CDR3 DNA reads TGCAGTGCTAAGGCGGCTCCCTACGAGCAGTACTTC.

This rearrangement joins TRBV7-6 to TRBJ2-2; D is perhaps TRBD2 (6 bases). V lost 3 bases and J lost 5, with 16 bases in between. The CDR3 is made up of 16 amino acids. Germline CDR1 reads SGHVS; CDR2 reads FNYEAQ. The CDR3 protein is CASSFAGSGRTGELFF. The CDR3 DNA reads as TGTGCCAGCAGCTTCGCGGGATCAGGGCGAACCGGGGAGCTGTTTTTT.

The chain links TRBV20-1 to TRBJ2-2; 7 bases map to TRBD1. The V and J ends lost 6 bases and 2 bases, in that order; junction bases with no gene match: 6. The CDR3 spans 14 residues. Germline lookup yields CDR1 DFQATT and CDR2 SNEGSKA (reference sequence). DNA of the CDR3: TGCAGTGCCCACCGACAGGGAAACACCGGGGAGCTGTTTTTT. Residues: CSAHRQGNTGELFF.

The chain is built from TRBV6-5 and TRBJ1-2, with D perhaps TRBD1 (6 bases). Germline V lookup: CDR1 MNHEY, CDR2 SVGAGI. The V end was cut by 0 bases, the J end by 5 bases, with 16 bases between. The CDR3 is 16 amino acids. This chain's CDR3 is CASSYSQGQGRYGYTF. CDR3 sequence (DNA): TGTGCCAGCAGTTACTCTCAAGGGCAGGGGAGGTATGGCTACACCTTC.

The chain carries TRBV7-9 and TRBJ2-1, with a possible D match to TRBD2 (6 bases). The CDR3 runs to 16 residues. Germline V gene data show CDR1 as SEHNR and CDR2 as FQNEAQ (reference sequence). V lost 4 bases, J lost 0 bases, and 13 bases lay in between. In DNA, the CDR3 is TGTGCCAGCAGCTCGGGAGTCCAGGGCTCCTACAATGAGCAGTTCTTC. Translating gives CASSSGVQGSYNEQFF.

CDR3 nucleotides: TGTGCCAGCAGCCAAGTTGCGCAGGAGAGCTCCTATAATTCACCCCTCCACTTT. It yields the protein CASSQVAQESSYNSPLHF. The rearrangement joins TRBV4-2 to TRBJ1-6; D not resolved. This CDR3 spans 18 amino acids. Per the germline V gene, CDR1 is LGHNA and CDR2 is YNFKEQ. Between the trimmed V and J ends, which lost 1 base and 0 bases, there was a span of 13 bases.

The gene calls are TRBV7-9 and TRBJ1-1, with 7 bases fitting TRBD1. CDR1 is SEHNR and CDR2 is FQNEAQ in the germline V gene (reference sequence). The CDR3 is made up of 15 amino acids. V shed 5 bases, J shed 4 bases, and the junction held 10 bases outside the gene matches. Here the CDR3 reads CASSTRTGMGTEAFF. CDR3 bases: TGTGCCAGCAGCACCAGGACAGGAATGGGCACTGAAGCTTTCTTT.

This chain connects TRBV6-2 or TRBV6-3 to TRBJ1-5; D is unresolved. Trimming took 1 base from V and 10 from J, leaving 11 bases between them. The CDR3 covers 13 residues. Germline CDR1 and CDR2: MNHEY and SVGEGT. The CDR3 region is CASSYYSSYPQHF. The DNA for the CDR3 is TGTGCCAGCAGTTACTACAGCTCCTATCCCCAGCATTTT.

This clonotype was counted a single time. The rearrangement uses TRBV28 and TRBJ2-5, with D perhaps matching TRBD1 or TRBD2 (6 bases each). Germline assignment: CDR1 MDHEN and CDR2 SYDVKM. The CDR3 sequence is 16 residues long. Trimming cost V 5 bases and J 0 bases, with 16 bases left between them. DNA of the CDR3: TGTGCCAGCAGTCCCTTCGGAAGGGGGGACCAAGAGACCCAGTACTTC. Its protein is CASSPFGRGDQETQYF.

Comments on this clonotype: The germline gene is not matched at one end of the junction; a read error may be the cause. This sequence joins TRBV5-4 and TRBJ1-5, with D hard to call. CDR3 length equals 14 residues. Germline loops: CDR1 SGHNT, CDR2 YYREEE (reference sequence). CDR3 loop: CASSQELSNQPQHF. The CDR3 nucleotides read TGCGCCAGCAGCCAAGAGTTATCCAATCAGCCCCAGCATTTT.

The chain combines TRBV19 with TRBJ2-3; 9 bases line up with TRBD2. This CDR3 spans 14 amino acids. With V trimmed by 6 bases and J by 11 bases, 12 bases remained unmatched. Germline V CDR1 and CDR2: LNHDA, SQIVND (reference sequence). CDR3 sequence: CASRGRAGGYGQYF. The CDR3 DNA reads as TGTGCCAGTAGAGGGAGGGCGGGAGGGTACGGGCAGTATTTT.

This chain connects TRBV6-1 to TRBJ2-3, with D uncertain. Per germline, CDR1 MNHNS and CDR2 SASEGT. This CDR3 spans 13 amino acids. Trimming took 5 bases from V and 5 from J, leaving 11 bases between them. The CDR3 reads CASSREWGDTQYF. Written as DNA, the CDR3 is TGTGCCAGCAGTAGGGAATGGGGAGATACGCAGTATTTT.

This chain connects TRBV11-3 to TRBJ1-2, with D possibly being TRBD1 (6 bases). V was clipped by 5 bases and J by 2 bases, with 12 bases between them. The CDR3 loop spans 14 amino acids. The germline V gene encodes CDR1 SGHNT and CDR2 YENEEA. CDR3 coding DNA: TGTGCCAGCAGCGGACCGGGACAAAACTATGGCTACACCTTC. Amino acids: CASSGPGQNYGYTF. The variable domain in full, completed from reference TRBV11-3 and TRBJ1-2, reads EAGVVQSPRYKIIEKKQPVAFWCNPISGHNTLYWYLQNLGQGPELLIRYENEEAVDDSQLPKDRFSAERLKGVDSTLKIQPAELGDSAVYLCASSGPGQNYGYTFGSGTRLTVV.

Notes on this clonotype: At one end the junction does not follow the germline gene, possibly because of a read error. In nucleotides, the CDR3 is TGTGCCAGCAGCCAAGGAGATACCGATTACGCCTTT. Translated, it gives CASSQGDTDYAF. V usage is TRBV4-2 and J usage is TRBJ1-6; D not certain. Germline CDR1 LGHNA, CDR2 YNFKEQ. The CDR3 is 12 residues long.

The chain couples TRBV6-1 to TRBJ2-1; possible D gene TRBD2, 6 bases. This CDR3 contains 17 residues. Trimming removed 2 bases from V and 0 bases from J, with 14 bases in between. Per germline, CDR1 MNHNS and CDR2 SASEGT. The CDR3 reads CASSEFGGSSSYNEQFF. The CDR3 DNA reads as TGTGCCAGCAGTGAATTTGGAGGGTCAAGCTCCTACAATGAGCAGTTCTTC.

This sequence joins TRBV27 and TRBJ2-1, with no clear D. Trimming pared 3 bases from V and 5 bases from J, leaving 17 bases between. Germline CDR1 MNHEY, CDR2 SMNVEV (reference sequence). The CDR3 is 16 residues long. The CDR3 here is CASSFQALQSDNEQFF. The CDR3 DNA sequence: TGTGCCAGCAGTTTTCAGGCCCTCCAATCCGACAATGAGCAGTTCTTC.

Judged by abundance, this clonotype is medium-sized. This chain joins TRBV27 and TRBJ1-2; D call uncertain. The CDR3 consists of 15 residues. Looked up from germline, CDR1 is MNHEY and CDR2 is SMNVEV (reference sequence). V lost 6 bases to trimming and J lost 0 bases, with 14 bases between them. The CDR3: CASRRERSANYGYTF. For the CDR3, the DNA is TGTGCCAGCAGGAGGGAGCGGTCAGCTAACTATGGCTACACCTTC.

There are a few counts of this clonotype. The chain is built from TRBV5-1 and TRBJ1-5, with a tentative D call TRBD1 (6 bases). The CDR3 has 13 residues. Germline V gene lookup returns CDR1 SGHRS and CDR2 YFSETQ. Deletions cut 0 bases from V and 7 bases from J, with 8 bases between. Here the CDR3 reads CASSLEGGQPQHF. As DNA, the CDR3 is TGCGCCAGCAGCTTGGAGGGGGGACAGCCCCAGCATTTT. The full variable domain, in which reference TRBV5-1 and TRBJ1-5 provide the parts outside the CDR3, is KAGVTQTPRYLIKTRGQQVTLSCSPISGHRSVSWYQQTPGQGLQFLFEYFSETQRNKGNFPGRFSGRQFSNSRSEMNVSTLELGDSALYLCASSLEGGQPQHFGDGTRLSIL.

In this sample, this clonotype turned up a few times. The chain couples TRBV28 to TRBJ2-3; no clear D. The CDR3 totals 12 residues. CDR1 and CDR2 from the germline V gene are MDHEN and SYDVKM. Trimming stripped 5 bases from V and 0 bases from J, with 3 bases between. The CDR3 bases are TGTGCCAGCAGTCTTAGCACAGATACGCAGTATTTT. Translated, it gives CASSLSTDTQYF.

This clonotype was detected only a few times. The chain uses TRBV19 and TRBJ2-2, with 10 nucleotides matching TRBD2. Germline-derived CDR1 and CDR2 are LNHDA and SQIVND (reference sequence). The V gene end was trimmed by 10 bases and the J gene end by 3 bases; junction bases not matched to a gene: 8. This CDR3 is 15 amino acids long. The CDR3 DNA reads as TGTGCCACCTCCCAGCTAGCGGGGGACACCGGGGAGCTGTTTTTT. Translated, it gives CATSQLAGDTGELFF. Drawing the rest from reference TRBV19 and TRBJ2-2, the complete variable domain is DGGITQSPKYLFRKEGQNVTLSCEQNLNHDAMYWYRQDPGQGLRLIYYSQIVNDFQKGDIAEGYSVSREKKESFPLTVTSAQKNPTAFYLCATSQLAGDTGELFFGEGSRLTVL.

This clonotype was detected a few times. The chain is built from TRBV6-5 and TRBJ1-2, with a tentative D call TRBD1 (6 bases). The CDR3 has 16 amino acids. V was pared by 0 bases and J by 2 bases, with 13 bases between. Germline V lookup: CDR1 MNHEY, CDR2 SVGAGI. The CDR3 region is CASSYSGGSLNYGYTF. CDR3 DNA: TGTGCCAGCAGTTACTCAGGGGGATCCTTAAACTATGGCTACACCTTC.

This clonotype was observed a single time. A much larger clone differs from this one at a single base, so this may be a read error. The chain carries TRBV11-3 and TRBJ1-6, with a tentative D call TRBD1 (6 bases). Germline-derived CDR1 and CDR2 are SGHNT and YENEEA. The CDR3 sequence is 12 residues long. As DNA, the CDR3 is TGTGCCAGCAGCTTACAGGGGTCACCCCCCCACTTT. This encodes CASSLQGSPPHF. The full variable domain, completed using reference TRBV11-3 and TRBJ1-6, is EAGVVQSPRYKIIEKKQPVAFWCNPISGHNTLYWYLQNLGQGPELLIRYENEEAVDDSQLPKDRFSAERLKGVDSTLKIQPAELGDSAVYLCASSLQGSPPHFGNGTRLTVT.

This clonotype was counted a few times. The chain links TRBV6-1 to TRBJ1-1; D is unresolved. The CDR3 loop spans 12 amino acids. Trimming took 8 bases from V and 4 from J, leaving 11 bases between them. CDR1 and CDR2 (germline): MNHNS, SASEGT. The CDR3 spells CASRLSPTEAFF. The CDR3 DNA follows: TGTGCCAGCCGGTTGAGCCCCACTGAAGCTTTCTTT.

This clonotype was counted a few times. This chain uses TRBV19 with TRBJ2-1, with 11 bases that match TRBD1. The CDR3 has 15 amino acids. J was trimmed by 9 bases and V by 3 bases; bases with no gene match: 7. Per the germline V gene, CDR1 is LNHDA and CDR2 is SQIVND (reference sequence). CDR3 in DNA: TGTGCCAGTAGTATGATGGACAGGGGGCAGGTTGAGCAGTTCTTC. This translates into CASSMMDRGQVEQFF.

The chain carries TRBV6-1 and TRBJ1-4, with D possibly matching TRBD1 (6 bases). The V end was cut by 4 bases, the J end by 8 bases, with 11 bases between. CDR1 is MNHNS, CDR2 SASEGT, per germline. The CDR3 is 13 amino acids. The CDR3 loop is CASSVEGGEKLFF. The CDR3 bases are TGTGCCAGCAGTGTTGAGGGGGGGGAAAAACTGTTTTTT.

This rearrangement joins TRBV27 to TRBJ1-5; D is undetermined. Germline V gene data show CDR1 as MNHEY and CDR2 as SMNVEV (reference sequence). V lost 0 bases to trimming and J lost 9 bases, with 9 bases between them. This CDR3 spans 13 amino acids. The CDR3 bases are TGTGCCAGCAGTTTATCGGAGGGATCGCCCCAGCATTTT. This translates into CASSLSEGSPQHF.

The chain carries TRBV7-6 and TRBJ2-7; possibly TRBD1 for D (6 bases). This CDR3 spans 15 amino acids. The V gene lost 7 bases and the J gene lost 2 bases, with 18 bases spanning the gap. The germline V gene encodes CDR1 SGHVS and CDR2 FNYEAQ. CDR3 sequence reads: CASTQSGVGTYEQYF. The CDR3 DNA is TGTGCCAGCACTCAGTCAGGGGTCGGCACCTACGAGCAGTACTTC. The complete variable domain, with remaining parts taken from reference TRBV7-6 and TRBJ2-7, reads GAGVSQSPRYKVTKRGQDVALRCDPISGHVSLYWYRQALGQGPEFLTYFNYEAQQDKSGLPNDRFSAERPEGSISTLTIQRTEQRDSAMYRCASTQSGVGTYEQYFGPGTRLTVT.